What follows are 2 T cell receptor beta chains derived from one specimen sequenced in a study of blood T cell repertoires in COVID-19. Method: immunoSEQ multiplex PCR; TCRdb's copy keeps in-frame clones and lacks some. The sample holds 75,000 or so clones, 70% to 90% seen once. Sample: peripheral blood. The receptors were gathered from a woman at least 80 years old with acute or convalescent COVID-19.

This chain connects TRBV18 to TRBJ1-3; 8 positions agree with TRBD1. CDR1 KGHSH and CDR2 LQKENI come from the germline V gene. V dropped 2 bases and J dropped 2; count of bases not matched to a gene: 2. The CDR3 runs to 15 residues. The CDR3 region is CASSPTTGAGNTIYF. The CDR3, as DNA: TGTGCCAGCTCACCAACGACAGGGGCTGGAAACACCATATATTTT.

V and J are TRBV27 and TRBJ2-3; D may be TRBD2 (5 bases). V was pared by 2 bases and J by 6 bases, with 9 bases between. The CDR3 has 13 amino acids. Germline assignment: CDR1 MNHEY and CDR2 SMNVEV (reference sequence). CDR3 sequence reads: CASSLVDSDTQYF. In DNA, the CDR3 is TGTGCCAGCAGTTTAGTGGACTCCGATACGCAGTATTTT.